This T cell receptor (beta chain) appears in the sequencing data of a study of blood T cell repertoires in COVID-19. About the study: The cDNA or gDNA used as material had been derived from T cells, B-cell-depleted T cells, or PBMCs.

Profiling relied on immunoSEQ multiplex PCR, and the TCRdb table lists in-frame clones only, not all of them. The sample records a few hundred thousand clones, 86% being singletons. The length of the CDR3 is 13 residues. Per germline, CDR1 MNHEY and CDR2 SVGAGI. Trimming stripped 6 bases from V and 2 bases from J, with 9 bases between. The chain links TRBV6-5 to TRBJ2-3; maybe TRBD2 (5 bases). The sequence derives from a man aged 18-30 years with active or convalescent COVID-19. The sequencing input was peripheral blood. CDR3: CASSRRATDTQYF. DNA for the CDR3: TGTGCCAGCAGCCGGCGGGCCACAGATACGCAGTATTTT.